This T cell receptor (beta chain) was retrieved from a study of cytomegalovirus exposure and HLA in healthy donors. Whole-study findings and limits: The authors later found most CMV-associated TCR beta chains appeared HLA-restricted. Further analysis, carried out later, found HLA-associated TCR beta chains more clonally expanded than equally common other chains. In a later analysis, HLA-C alleles had the fewest associated TCRs, DRB1 alleles the most.

PCR used 60 Vbeta primers and 13 Jbeta primers. The assay was immunoSEQ multiplex PCR, and TCRdb's table has in-frame clones only and misses some. The table lists 150,000 to 200,000 clones, around 78% of them singletons. Worth noting for this clone: The antigen remains undetermined.

The origin of this receptor is a woman aged 40 to 50 in good health and CMV-seronegative. The sample taken for sequencing was PBMCs.

CDR3 DNA: TGTGCCAGCAGCCGAGGCAACAGGGGTGACCACGAGCAGTACTTC. It is translated as CASSRGNRGDHEQYF. This chain uses TRBV5-5 with TRBJ2-7, with 7 bases lining up with TRBD1. Germline trimming cut 4 bases from V and 5 bases from J; bases unmatched to any gene: 12. The CDR3 sequence is 15 residues long. Germline values: CDR1 SGHKS, CDR2 YYEKEE (reference sequence).